These T cell receptor beta chains were read from a single sample in a study of cytomegalovirus exposure and HLA in healthy donors. Method: immunoSEQ multiplex PCR; TCRdb's copy keeps in-frame clones and lacks some. The sample lists some 120,000 clones; approximately 80% were seen once. The sequenced sample consisted of PBMCs. Receptors were obtained from a man aged 40-49 years in good health and CMV-seropositive. Both conserved end residues are part of each CDR3. Each record gives: J gene, V gene, CDR3 length, D gene, clone size, CDR3 DNA, CDR3 protein. D genes are given only for firm matches. Clone size, where shown, is once, few, many, or a class for clones that have expanded.

j_gene: TRBJ2-7; v_gene: TRBV19; len: 15; d_gene: NA; abundance: NA; CDR3nt: TGTGCCAGTAGTATCGCGTTGGGCAGGGCCTACGAGCAGTACTTC; CDR3aa: CASSIALGRAYEQYF
j_gene: TRBJ2-2; v_gene: TRBV29-1; len: 13; d_gene: NA; abundance: few; CDR3nt: TGCAGCGTTGTTCCAGGGGCCGGAGGGGAGCTGTTTTTT; CDR3aa: CSVVPGAGGELFF
j_gene: TRBJ2-1; v_gene: TRBV6-5; len: 14; d_gene: TRBD1; abundance: NA; CDR3nt: TGTGCCAGCAGTTACACTCAGGGGGCCCGGGAGCAGTTCTTC; CDR3aa: CASSYTQGAREQFF
j_gene: TRBJ2-3; v_gene: TRBV7-2; len: 15; d_gene: TRBD2; abundance: NA; CDR3nt: TGTGCCAGCAGCCCACGGGACTATCGCACAGATACGCAGTATTTT; CDR3aa: CASSPRDYRTDTQYF
j_gene: TRBJ1-6; v_gene: TRBV10-3; len: 13; d_gene: NA; abundance: NA; CDR3nt: TGTGCCATCAGTGAGCAGGTTAGATCACCCCTCCACTTT; CDR3aa: CAISEQVRSPLHF
j_gene: TRBJ1-1; v_gene: TRBV5-1; len: 15; d_gene: NA; abundance: NA; CDR3nt: TGCGCCAGCAGCCTGGAAGGGCATGAGACTACTTTAGCTTTCTTT; CDR3aa: CASSLEGHETTLAFF
j_gene: TRBJ2-2; v_gene: TRBV15; len: 17; d_gene: NA; abundance: NA; CDR3nt: TGTGCCACCAGCAGAGACGACAGGGGAGGGGACACCGGGGAGCTGTTTTTT; CDR3aa: CATSRDDRGGDTGELFF
j_gene: TRBJ2-3; v_gene: TRBV7-6; len: 14; d_gene: TRBD2; abundance: NA; CDR3nt: TGTGCCAGCAGCGGGACTAGCGGGGGTGATACGCAGTATTTT; CDR3aa: CASSGTSGGDTQYF
j_gene: TRBJ2-2; v_gene: TRBV4-3; len: 16; d_gene: TRBD1; abundance: NA; CDR3nt: TGCGCCAGCAGCCCCACTGGGACAGGGTCCACCGGGGAGCTGTTTTTT; CDR3aa: CASSPTGTGSTGELFF
j_gene: TRBJ1-1; v_gene: TRBV28; len: 16; d_gene: NA; abundance: NA; CDR3nt: TGTGCCAGCAGACTACCCGGTGGAGGGATGAACACTGAAGCTTTCTTT; CDR3aa: CASRLPGGGMNTEAFF
j_gene: TRBJ1-2; v_gene: TRBV29-1; len: 14; d_gene: NA; abundance: NA; CDR3nt: TGCAGCGTTGAAGGACGGGGGGGGCTTCATGGCTACACCTTC; CDR3aa: CSVEGRGGLHGYTF
j_gene: TRBJ1-5; v_gene: TRBV28; len: 16; d_gene: NA; abundance: NA; CDR3nt: TGTGCCAGCAGACACGTCGCCCAGGGGAGCAATCAGCCCCAGCATTTT; CDR3aa: CASRHVAQGSNQPQHF
j_gene: TRBJ2-7; v_gene: TRBV27; len: 18; d_gene: TRBD2; abundance: NA; CDR3nt: TGTGCCAGCAGTTCGGGAGGGACTAGCGGGGGGGCCGCCTACGAGCAGTACTTC; CDR3aa: CASSSGGTSGGAAYEQYF
j_gene: TRBJ1-2; v_gene: TRBV6-5; len: 13; d_gene: TRBD1; abundance: NA; CDR3nt: TGTGCCAGCAGACGAGACAGGGGGGAAGGCTACACCTTC; CDR3aa: CASRRDRGEGYTF
j_gene: TRBJ2-5; v_gene: TRBV15; len: 16; d_gene: NA; abundance: NA; CDR3nt: TGTGCCACCAGCAGAGTCTCGGCGGGGTGGTCGGAGACCCAGTACTTC; CDR3aa: CATSRVSAGWSETQYF
j_gene: TRBJ2-7; v_gene: TRBV9; len: 16; d_gene: TRBD1; abundance: NA; CDR3nt: TGTGCCAGCAGCGTAGGCCCCGGGACAGCCACGTACGAGCAGTACTTC; CDR3aa: CASSVGPGTATYEQYF
j_gene: TRBJ2-1; v_gene: TRBV4-3; len: 14; d_gene: NA; abundance: NA; CDR3nt: TGCGCCAGCAGCCCGGGACTGACATACAATGAGCAGTTCTTC; CDR3aa: CASSPGLTYNEQFF
j_gene: TRBJ2-5; v_gene: TRBV4-1; len: 15; d_gene: TRBD2; abundance: NA; CDR3nt: TGCGCCAGCAGCCAAGGGCGGGGGGGCCAAGAGACTCAGTACTTC; CDR3aa: CASSQGRGGQETQYF
j_gene: TRBJ2-7; v_gene: TRBV28; len: 14; d_gene: TRBD2; abundance: NA; CDR3nt: TGTGCCAGCAAAGGGAGCGGGGGGGCCCACGAGCAGTACTTC; CDR3aa: CASKGSGGAHEQYF
j_gene: TRBJ1-2; v_gene: TRBV27; len: 13; d_gene: NA; abundance: NA; CDR3nt: TGTGCCAGCAGCCGATCACAGGACTATGGCTACACCTTC; CDR3aa: CASSRSQDYGYTF
j_gene: TRBJ2-1; v_gene: TRBV6-4; len: 16; d_gene: TRBD2; abundance: NA; CDR3nt: TGTGCCAGCAGTGACTCGACTAGCGGGGGTAGGGGTGAGCAGTTCTTC; CDR3aa: CASSDSTSGGRGEQFF
j_gene: TRBJ1-1; v_gene: TRBV28; len: 14; d_gene: TRBD1; abundance: NA; CDR3nt: TGTGCCAGCAGCCTATTGGGACAGGGGACTGAAGCTTTCTTT; CDR3aa: CASSLLGQGTEAFF
j_gene: TRBJ1-2; v_gene: TRBV7-8; len: 15; d_gene: TRBD1; abundance: NA; CDR3nt: TGTGCCAGCACTCTTGGAGGGGGCGAGAACTATGGCTACACCTTC; CDR3aa: CASTLGGGENYGYTF
j_gene: TRBJ1-2; v_gene: TRBV7-9; len: 15; d_gene: TRBD1; abundance: few; CDR3nt: TGTGCCAGCAGCCGGGGACAGCAGCGTAACTATGGCTACACCTTC; CDR3aa: CASSRGQQRNYGYTF
j_gene: TRBJ2-3; v_gene: TRBV7-6; len: 17; d_gene: TRBD2; abundance: NA; CDR3nt: TGTGCCAGCAGCTTCCCACCTAGCGGCCCTAGCACAGATACGCAGTATTTT; CDR3aa: CASSFPPSGPSTDTQYF
j_gene: TRBJ2-7; v_gene: TRBV7-8; len: 16; d_gene: NA; abundance: NA; CDR3nt: TGTGCCAGCAGCTTCAATCGAGGGGGATACACCTACGAGCAGTACTTC; CDR3aa: CASSFNRGGYTYEQYF
j_gene: TRBJ1-1; v_gene: TRBV28; len: 15; d_gene: NA; abundance: NA; CDR3nt: TGTGCCAGCAGCATCCCGCAGGGTAGCGGCACTGAAGCTTTCTTT; CDR3aa: CASSIPQGSGTEAFF
j_gene: TRBJ2-2; v_gene: TRBV15; len: 16; d_gene: TRBD1; abundance: NA; CDR3nt: TGTGCCACCAGCAGAGGGGGGACAGGGAACACCGGGGAGCTGTTTTTT; CDR3aa: CATSRGGTGNTGELFF
j_gene: TRBJ1-4; v_gene: TRBV2; len: 16; d_gene: NA; abundance: NA; CDR3nt: TGTGCCAGCAGCCCGGACAGATCGGGGATTACTGAAAAACTGTTTTTT; CDR3aa: CASSPDRSGITEKLFF
j_gene: TRBJ2-5; v_gene: TRBV11-1; len: 15; d_gene: TRBD2; abundance: NA; CDR3nt: TGTGCCAGCAGCTTATTAGCTAGCGGGGAAGAGACCCAGTACTTC; CDR3aa: CASSLLASGEETQYF
j_gene: TRBJ2-7; v_gene: TRBV4-1; len: 14; d_gene: NA; abundance: NA; CDR3nt: TGCGCCAGCAGCCATAGCGGAATTCGGGGCGAGCAGTACTTC; CDR3aa: CASSHSGIRGEQYF
j_gene: TRBJ2-2; v_gene: TRBV7-6; len: 13; d_gene: NA; abundance: NA; CDR3nt: TGTGCCAGCAGCTTTCCTCGCACCGGGGAGCTGTTTTTT; CDR3aa: CASSFPRTGELFF
j_gene: TRBJ2-3; v_gene: TRBV4-1; len: 14; d_gene: NA; abundance: NA; CDR3nt: TGCGCCAGCAGCCAGCCTGTCTTCCGGGGTACGCAGTATTTT; CDR3aa: CASSQPVFRGTQYF
j_gene: TRBJ2-2; v_gene: TRBV6-1; len: 16; d_gene: NA; abundance: NA; CDR3nt: TGTGCCAGCAGTGAATCCCCCCTCCGACCGGGCGGGGAGCTGTTTTTT; CDR3aa: CASSESPLRPGGELFF
j_gene: TRBJ1-2; v_gene: TRBV6-5; len: 13; d_gene: NA; abundance: NA; CDR3nt: TGTGCCAGCAGCCAACAGGGTCCTCGCGGCTACACCTTC; CDR3aa: CASSQQGPRGYTF
j_gene: TRBJ1-1; v_gene: TRBV9; len: 13; d_gene: NA; abundance: NA; CDR3nt: TGTGCCAGCAGCGTACACCGGGGCACTGAAGCTTTCTTT; CDR3aa: CASSVHRGTEAFF
j_gene: TRBJ1-1; v_gene: TRBV11-2; len: 13; d_gene: NA; abundance: once; CDR3nt: TGTGCCAGCAGCTTAACGAGGAACACTGAAGCTTTCTTT; CDR3aa: CASSLTRNTEAFF
j_gene: TRBJ2-3; v_gene: TRBV9; len: 15; d_gene: NA; abundance: NA; CDR3nt: TGTGCCAGCAGCGAGGGGCGTTTGGGCACAGATACGCAGTATTTT; CDR3aa: CASSEGRLGTDTQYF
j_gene: TRBJ2-1; v_gene: TRBV6-4; len: 15; d_gene: NA; abundance: NA; CDR3nt: TGTGCCAGCAGTGACTGGTACAGGGCGCGCAATGAGCAGTTCTTC; CDR3aa: CASSDWYRARNEQFF
j_gene: TRBJ2-5; v_gene: TRBV6-5; len: 14; d_gene: NA; abundance: NA; CDR3nt: TGTGCCAGCAGGACCCACGGGGGTCAGAAGACCCAGTACTTC; CDR3aa: CASRTHGGQKTQYF
j_gene: TRBJ1-1; v_gene: TRBV4-3; len: 14; d_gene: NA; abundance: NA; CDR3nt: TGCGCCAGCAGCCAAGATTTAATGAACACTGAAGCGTTCTTT; CDR3aa: CASSQDLMNTEAFF
j_gene: TRBJ2-3; v_gene: TRBV6-4; len: 15; d_gene: TRBD2; abundance: NA; CDR3nt: TGTGCCAGCAGTGACTCGCGGGGGGGCACAGATACGCAGTATTTT; CDR3aa: CASSDSRGGTDTQYF
j_gene: TRBJ1-2; v_gene: TRBV6-5; len: 15; d_gene: TRBD1; abundance: NA; CDR3nt: TGTGCCAGCAGCTATACCCGGACAGGTATCTATGGCTACACCTTC; CDR3aa: CASSYTRTGIYGYTF
j_gene: TRBJ1-1; v_gene: TRBV9; len: 13; d_gene: NA; abundance: NA; CDR3nt: TGTGCCAGCAGCCTGACACAGAACACTGAAGCTTTCTTT; CDR3aa: CASSLTQNTEAFF
j_gene: TRBJ2-7; v_gene: TRBV4-1; len: 17; d_gene: NA; abundance: NA; CDR3nt: TGCGCCAGCAGCCAAGATCCCCTTTGGGGAGCACCTTACGAGCAGTACTTC; CDR3aa: CASSQDPLWGAPYEQYF
j_gene: TRBJ1-3; v_gene: TRBV4-1; len: 15; d_gene: NA; abundance: NA; CDR3nt: TGCGCCAGCAGCCCTGTCTCGGGGTCTGGAAACACCATATATTTT; CDR3aa: CASSPVSGSGNTIYF
j_gene: TRBJ2-7; v_gene: TRBV28; len: 14; d_gene: NA; abundance: NA; CDR3nt: TGTGCCAGCACCGCCCCGGGTCAGGGCTACGAGCAGTACTTC; CDR3aa: CASTAPGQGYEQYF
j_gene: TRBJ2-5; v_gene: TRBV5-1; len: 15; d_gene: NA; abundance: once; CDR3nt: TGCGCCAGCACCCCACCTAGCGCGCGAGGAGAGACCCAGTACTTC; CDR3aa: CASTPPSARGETQYF